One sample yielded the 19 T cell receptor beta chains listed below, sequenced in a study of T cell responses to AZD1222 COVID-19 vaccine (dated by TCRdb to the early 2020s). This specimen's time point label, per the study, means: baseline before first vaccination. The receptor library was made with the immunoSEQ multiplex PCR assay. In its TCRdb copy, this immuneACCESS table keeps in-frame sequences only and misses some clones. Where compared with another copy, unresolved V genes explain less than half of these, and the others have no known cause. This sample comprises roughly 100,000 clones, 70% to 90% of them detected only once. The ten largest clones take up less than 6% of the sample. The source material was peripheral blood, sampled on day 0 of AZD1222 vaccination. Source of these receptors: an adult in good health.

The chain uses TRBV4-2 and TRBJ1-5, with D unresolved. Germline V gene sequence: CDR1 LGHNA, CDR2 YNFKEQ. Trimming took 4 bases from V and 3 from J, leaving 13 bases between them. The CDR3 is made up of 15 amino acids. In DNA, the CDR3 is TGTGCCAGCAGCCCGGCTGGCGGTACCAATCAGCCCCAGCATTTT. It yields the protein CASSPAGGTNQPQHF.

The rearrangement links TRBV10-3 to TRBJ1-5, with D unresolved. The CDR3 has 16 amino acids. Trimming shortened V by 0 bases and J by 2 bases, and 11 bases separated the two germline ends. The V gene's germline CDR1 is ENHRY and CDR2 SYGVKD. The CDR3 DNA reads TGTGCCATCAGTGAGTCGAGCCAGGTGGGCAATCAGCCCCAGCATTTT. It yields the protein CAISESSQVGNQPQHF.

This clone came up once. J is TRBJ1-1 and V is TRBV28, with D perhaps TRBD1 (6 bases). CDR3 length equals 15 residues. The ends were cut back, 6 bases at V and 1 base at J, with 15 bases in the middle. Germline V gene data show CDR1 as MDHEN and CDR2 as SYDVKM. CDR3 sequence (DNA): TGTGCCAGCAGAGAAGGGGGTCTCCCGAACACTGAAGCTTTCTTT. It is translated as CASREGGLPNTEAFF.

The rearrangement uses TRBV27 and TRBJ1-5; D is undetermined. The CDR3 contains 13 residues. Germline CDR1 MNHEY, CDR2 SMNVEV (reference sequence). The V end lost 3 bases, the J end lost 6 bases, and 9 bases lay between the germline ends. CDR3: CASSFSDGQPQHF. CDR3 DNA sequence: TGTGCCAGCAGTTTTTCGGACGGTCAGCCCCAGCATTTT.

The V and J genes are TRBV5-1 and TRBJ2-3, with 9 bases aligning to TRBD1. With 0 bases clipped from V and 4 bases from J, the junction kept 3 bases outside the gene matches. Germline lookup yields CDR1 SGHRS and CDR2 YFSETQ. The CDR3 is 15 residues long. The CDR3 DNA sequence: TGCGCCAGCAGCTTGGTGACAGGGGGGTCAGATACGCAGTATTTT. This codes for CASSLVTGGSDTQYF.

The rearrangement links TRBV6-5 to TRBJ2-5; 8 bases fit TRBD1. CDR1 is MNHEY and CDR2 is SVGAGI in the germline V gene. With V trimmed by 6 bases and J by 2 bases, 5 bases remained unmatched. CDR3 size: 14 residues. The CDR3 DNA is TGTGCCAGCAGCCCCAGGGGGCGGCAAGAGACCCAGTACTTC. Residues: CASSPRGRQETQYF.

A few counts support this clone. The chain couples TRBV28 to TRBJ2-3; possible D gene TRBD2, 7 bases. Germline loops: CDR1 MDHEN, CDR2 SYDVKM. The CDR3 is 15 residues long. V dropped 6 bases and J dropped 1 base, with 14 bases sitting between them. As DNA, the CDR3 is TGTGCCAGCAGAATCCCGCGGGGGCGCACAGATACGCAGTATTTT. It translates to CASRIPRGRTDTQYF.

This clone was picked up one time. DNA of the CDR3: TGTGCCAGCAGCTTGGTAAACTATGGCTACACCTTC. It is translated as CASSLVNYGYTF. The genes are TRBV5-4 and TRBJ1-2; no firm D call. Germline loops: CDR1 SGHNT, CDR2 YYREEE (reference sequence). The V gene lost 0 bases and the J gene lost 2 bases, with 2 bases spanning the gap. The CDR3 is 12 residues long.

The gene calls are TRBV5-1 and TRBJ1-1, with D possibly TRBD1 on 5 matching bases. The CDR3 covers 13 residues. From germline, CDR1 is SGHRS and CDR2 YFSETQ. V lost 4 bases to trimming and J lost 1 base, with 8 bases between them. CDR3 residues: CASSLQANTEAFF. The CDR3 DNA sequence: TGCGCCAGCAGCCTACAGGCGAACACTGAAGCTTTCTTT.

The CDR3 is CASSYPTSGRTDTQYF. CDR3 coding DNA: TGTGCCAGCAGCTACCCGACTAGCGGGAGGACAGATACGCAGTATTTT. The chain links TRBV7-2 to TRBJ2-3, with 13 bases aligning to TRBD2. V was clipped by 4 bases and J by 3 bases; unmatched bases: 4. From germline, CDR1 is SGHTA and CDR2 FQGNSA. This CDR3 region has 16 residues. The whole variable domain, filled in from reference TRBV7-2 and TRBJ2-3, reads GAGVSQSPSNKVTEKGKDVELRCDPISGHTALYWYRQSLGQGLEFLIYFQGNSAPDKSGLPSDRFSAERTGGSVSTLTIQRTQQEDSAVYLCASSYPTSGRTDTQYFGPGTRLTVL.

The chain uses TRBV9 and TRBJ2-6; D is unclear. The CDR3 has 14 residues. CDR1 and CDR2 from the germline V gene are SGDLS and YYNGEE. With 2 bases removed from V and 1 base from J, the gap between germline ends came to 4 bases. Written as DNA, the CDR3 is TGTGCCAGCAGCGTTTCGTCTGGGGCCAACGTCCTGACTTTC. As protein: CASSVSSGANVLTF.

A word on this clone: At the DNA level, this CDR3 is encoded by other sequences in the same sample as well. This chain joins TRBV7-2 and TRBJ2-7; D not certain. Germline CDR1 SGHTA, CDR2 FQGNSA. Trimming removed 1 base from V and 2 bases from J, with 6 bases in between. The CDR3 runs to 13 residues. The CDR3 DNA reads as TGTGCCAGCAGCTTAGTATCCGCCTACGAGCAGTACTTC. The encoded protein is CASSLVSAYEQYF.

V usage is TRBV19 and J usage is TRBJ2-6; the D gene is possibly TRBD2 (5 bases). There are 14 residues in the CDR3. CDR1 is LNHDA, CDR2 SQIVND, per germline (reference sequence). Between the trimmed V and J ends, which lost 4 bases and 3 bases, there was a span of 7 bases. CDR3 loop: CASSTRDGANVLTF. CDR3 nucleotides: TGTGCCAGTAGTACCCGGGATGGGGCCAACGTCCTGACTTTC.

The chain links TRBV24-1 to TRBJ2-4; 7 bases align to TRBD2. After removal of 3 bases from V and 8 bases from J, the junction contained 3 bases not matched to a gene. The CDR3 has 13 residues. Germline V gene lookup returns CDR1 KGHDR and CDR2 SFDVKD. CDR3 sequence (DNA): TGTGCCACCAGTGATCGCGGGGGAGACATTCAGTACTTC. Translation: CATSDRGGDIQYF.

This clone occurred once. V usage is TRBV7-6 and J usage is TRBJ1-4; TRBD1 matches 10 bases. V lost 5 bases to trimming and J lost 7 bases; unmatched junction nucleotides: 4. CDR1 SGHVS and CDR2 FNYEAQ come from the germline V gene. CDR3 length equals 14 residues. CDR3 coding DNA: TGTGCCAGCAGCCCGGGGACAGGGGTTGAAAAACTGTTTTTT. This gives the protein CASSPGTGVEKLFF.

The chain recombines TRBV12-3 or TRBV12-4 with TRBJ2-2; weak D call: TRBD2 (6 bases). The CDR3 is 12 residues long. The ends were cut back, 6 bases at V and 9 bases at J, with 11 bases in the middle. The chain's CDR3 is CASSGGGRELFF. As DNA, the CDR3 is TGTGCCAGCAGCGGGGGAGGCCGGGAGCTGTTTTTT.

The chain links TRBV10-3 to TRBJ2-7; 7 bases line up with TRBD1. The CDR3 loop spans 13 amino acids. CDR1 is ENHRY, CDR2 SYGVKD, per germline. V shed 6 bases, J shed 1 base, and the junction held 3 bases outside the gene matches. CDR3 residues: CAISGQDSYEQYF. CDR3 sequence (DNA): TGTGCCATCAGCGGACAGGATTCCTACGAGCAGTACTTC.

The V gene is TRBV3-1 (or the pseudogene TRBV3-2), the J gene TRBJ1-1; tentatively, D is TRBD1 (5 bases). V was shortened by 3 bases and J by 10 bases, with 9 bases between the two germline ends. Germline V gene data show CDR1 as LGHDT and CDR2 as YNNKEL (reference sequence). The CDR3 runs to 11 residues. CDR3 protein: CASSHGAGAFF. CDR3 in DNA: TGTGCCAGCAGCCATGGGGCCGGAGCTTTCTTT.

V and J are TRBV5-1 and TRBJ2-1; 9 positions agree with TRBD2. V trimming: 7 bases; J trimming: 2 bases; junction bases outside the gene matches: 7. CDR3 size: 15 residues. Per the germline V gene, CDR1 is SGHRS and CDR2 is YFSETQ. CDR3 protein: CASGLLAGTYNEQFF. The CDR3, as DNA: TGCGCCAGCGGACTTCTAGCGGGAACCTACAATGAGCAGTTCTTC.